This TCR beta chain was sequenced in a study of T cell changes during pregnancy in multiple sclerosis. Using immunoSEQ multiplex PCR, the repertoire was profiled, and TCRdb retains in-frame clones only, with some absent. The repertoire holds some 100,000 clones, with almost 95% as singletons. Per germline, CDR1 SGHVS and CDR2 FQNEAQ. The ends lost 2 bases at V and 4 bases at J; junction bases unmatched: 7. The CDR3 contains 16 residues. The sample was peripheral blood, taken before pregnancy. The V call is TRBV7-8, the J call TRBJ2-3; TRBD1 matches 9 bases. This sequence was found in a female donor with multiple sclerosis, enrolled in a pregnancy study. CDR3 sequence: CASSLPLGQGSDTQYF. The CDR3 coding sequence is TGTGCCAGCAGCTTACCATTGGGACAGGGATCAGATACGCAGTATTTT.